These 21 T cell receptor beta chains were sequenced from one sample in a study of shared clonotypes between healthy human individuals (dated by TCRdb to the early 2020s). Libraries were prepared through the immunoSEQ multiplex PCR assay. This immuneACCESS table, as held by TCRdb, lists in-frame sequences with V and J called but not all clones. Of the missing ones, under half trace to an unresolved V gene in checked studies; the others have no known cause. The sample data list about 490,000 clones, and around 80% of these were observed just once. 9.5% to 15% of the sample goes to the ten largest clones. The sequenced sample consisted of PBMCs. The receptors shown here come from a middle-aged woman in good health. Some clones in this sample may be carry-over from other donors' samples.

This chain connects TRBV5-1 to TRBJ1-1; 9 bases line up with TRBD1. V shed 1 base and J 12 bases; nucleotides not matched to a gene: 10. This CDR3 contains 14 residues. Looked up from germline, CDR1 is SGHRS and CDR2 is YFSETQ. This CDR3 is CASSLFFRDRVTFF. For the CDR3, the DNA is TGCGCCAGCAGCTTGTTCTTCCGGGACAGGGTTACTTTCTTT.

The chain couples TRBV2 to TRBJ2-2, with 9 bases matching TRBD1. CDR3 length: 14 residues. Per germline, CDR1 SNHLY and CDR2 FYNNEI. After removal of 5 bases from V and 5 bases from J, the junction contained 3 bases not matched to a gene. For the CDR3, the DNA is TGTGCCAGCAGTTCCGGGACAGGGACCGGGGAGCTGTTTTTT. Its translation is CASSSGTGTGELFF.

This clone was detected only a few times. This chain joins TRBV11-2 and TRBJ1-5, with TRBD1 identical over 7 bases. This CDR3 is 15 amino acids long. J was trimmed by 3 bases and V by 5 bases; bases with no gene match: 7. Per germline, CDR1 SGHAT and CDR2 FQNNGV. The CDR3 DNA reads as TGTGCCAGCAGCCTCGCAGGGGGACCCAATCAGCCCCAGCATTTT. The encoded protein is CASSLAGGPNQPQHF.

The chain recombines TRBV7-9 with TRBJ1-2; a possible D gene is TRBD1 (5 bases). This CDR3 is built from 12 residues. Per germline, CDR1 SEHNR and CDR2 FQNEAQ (reference sequence). V was clipped by 5 bases and J by 7 bases, with 11 bases between them. The CDR3 coding sequence is TGTGCCAGCAGCACGGGGGACCGTGGCTACACCTTC. Translation: CASSTGDRGYTF. Drawing the rest from reference TRBV7-9 and TRBJ1-2, the complete variable domain is DTGVSQNPRHKITKRGQNVTFRCDPISEHNRLYWYRQTLGQGPEFLTYFQNEAQLEKSRLLSDRFSAERPKGSFSTLEIQRTEQGDSAMYLCASSTGDRGYTFGSGTRLTVV.

The chain has TRBV5-1 and TRBJ2-6, with D perhaps TRBD1 or TRBD2 (5 bases each). Germline V gives CDR1 SGHRS, CDR2 YFSETQ. V lost 3 bases and J lost 2, with 9 bases in between. This CDR3 is 15 amino acids long. CDR3 bases: TGCGCCAGCAGCTCCGGGACCGCTGGGGCCAACGTCCTGACTTTC. It yields the protein CASSSGTAGANVLTF. Variable domain in full (rest from reference TRBV5-1 and TRBJ2-6): KAGVTQTPRYLIKTRGQQVTLSCSPISGHRSVSWYQQTPGQGLQFLFEYFSETQRNKGNFPGRFSGRQFSNSRSEMNVSTLELGDSALYLCASSSGTAGANVLTFGAGSRLTVL.

This chain uses TRBV7-9 with TRBJ2-1; 10 nucleotides agree with TRBD2. The CDR3 totals 14 residues. The germline V gene has CDR1 SEHNR and CDR2 FQNEAQ (reference sequence). Trimming at V came to 2 bases and at J to 10 bases, leaving 5 bases not matched to a gene. The chain's CDR3 is CASSLLAGVGEQFF. CDR3 DNA: TGTGCCAGCAGCTTACTAGCGGGAGTCGGCGAGCAGTTCTTC.

The genes are TRBV29-1 and TRBJ2-1; tentative D call: TRBD2 (7 bases). Germline lookup yields CDR1 SQVTM and CDR2 ANQGSEA. Trimming removed 7 bases at V and 0 bases at J, with 13 bases between. This CDR3 comprises 14 residues. The CDR3 loop is CSARGASSYNEQFF. CDR3 DNA sequence: TGCAGCGCCCGGGGGGCAAGCTCCTACAATGAGCAGTTCTTC.

The V gene is TRBV28, the J gene TRBJ1-1; D is ambiguous. V was clipped by 10 bases and J by 10 bases, with 19 bases between them. The CDR3 contains 12 residues. CDR1 and CDR2 from the germline V gene are MDHEN and SYDVKM. CDR3 DNA sequence: TGTGCCACGGGGATTACGGGAGCTGCAGCTTTCTTT. Translating it yields CATGITGAAAFF.

V and J are TRBV19 and TRBJ1-1; D remains unclear. Trimming left V 3 bases short and J 0 bases short, with 14 bases between. CDR1 and CDR2 from the germline V gene are LNHDA and SQIVND (reference sequence). The CDR3 covers 16 residues. The CDR3 region has the DNA TGTGCCAGTAGTATGGAGGTGGGGATAGTGAACACTGAAGCTTTCTTT. The encoded protein is CASSMEVGIVNTEAFF.

J is TRBJ2-7 and V is TRBV6-1, with D possibly matching TRBD2 (5 bases). Deletions cut 10 bases from V and 2 bases from J, with 18 bases between. This CDR3 contains 14 residues. Germline assignment: CDR1 MNHNS and CDR2 SASEGT. DNA of the CDR3: TGTGCCACAGAGAGGGTCGGCGAACCCTACGAGCAGTACTTC. This sequence encodes CATERVGEPYEQYF.

This clone has only one observation. The J gene is TRBJ2-3, the V gene TRBV2; TRBD2 matches 10 bases. The germline V gene has CDR1 SNHLY and CDR2 FYNNEI. This CDR3 comprises 15 residues. CDR3 sequence reads: CVTSRASGSTDTQYF. The CDR3 DNA reads TGTGTCACCTCGAGAGCTAGCGGGAGTACAGATACGCAGTATTTT.

This clone was recorded at least ten times. The V gene is TRBV10-2, the J gene TRBJ2-1; 10 nucleotides match TRBD2. Looked up from germline, CDR1 is WSHSY and CDR2 is SAAADI. The V and J ends lost 1 base and 4 bases, in that order; junction bases with no gene match: 4. The CDR3 sequence is 16 residues long. The chain's CDR3 is CASSEYSGRAYNEQFF. The CDR3, as DNA: TGCGCCAGCAGTGAGTACAGCGGGAGGGCTTACAATGAGCAGTTCTTC.

This clone was observed a few times. This chain joins TRBV5-1 and TRBJ1-1, with D possibly matching TRBD1 (5 bases). V shed 2 bases and J shed 3 bases, with 11 bases lying between them. The germline V gene has CDR1 SGHRS and CDR2 YFSETQ. CDR3 size: 14 residues. CDR3 loop: CASSFQGQDTEAFF. For the CDR3, the DNA is TGCGCCAGCAGCTTTCAGGGTCAGGACACTGAAGCTTTCTTT. Looking up the rest from reference TRBV5-1 and TRBJ1-1 gives the full variable domain: KAGVTQTPRYLIKTRGQQVTLSCSPISGHRSVSWYQQTPGQGLQFLFEYFSETQRNKGNFPGRFSGRQFSNSRSEMNVSTLELGDSALYLCASSFQGQDTEAFFGQGTRLTVV.

This clone was seen a handful of times. V gene TRBV5-1 combines with J gene TRBJ2-3, with 8 bases that match TRBD2. The junction had 5 bases not matched to a gene; V was cut back by 0 bases and J by 2 bases. Per the germline V gene, CDR1 is SGHRS and CDR2 is YFSETQ. This CDR3 is 16 amino acids long. The CDR3 DNA reads as TGCGCCAGCAGCTTGGTAACAGCGGGGGCCACAGATACGCAGTATTTT. Translation gives CASSLVTAGATDTQYF.

Of note for this clone: Other DNA sequences of this sample code for an identical CDR3. The chain has TRBV7-9 and TRBJ2-5; no definite D call. The ends were cut back, 3 bases at V and 1 base at J, with 3 bases in the middle. CDR3 length: 12 amino acids. In germline, CDR1 is SEHNR, CDR2 FQNEAQ (reference sequence). This CDR3 reads CASSFSQETQYF. The CDR3 DNA follows: TGTGCCAGCAGCTTTAGCCAAGAGACCCAGTACTTC.

CDR3 bases: TGTGCCAGTAGTATGTCCCTACGAACCGGGGGCAGAACTGAAGCTTTCTTT. Amino acid sequence: CASSMSLRTGGRTEAFF. The J gene is TRBJ1-1, the V gene TRBV19; TRBD1 is a possible D gene (6 bases). V dropped 3 bases and J dropped 5 bases, with 22 bases sitting between them. CDR1 LNHDA and CDR2 SQIVND come from the germline V gene (reference sequence). The CDR3 totals 17 residues.

The chain carries TRBV29-1 and TRBJ2-7; 10 bases agree with TRBD2. The CDR3 is 14 residues long. Germline-derived CDR1 and CDR2 are SQVTM and ANQGSEA. Germline trimming cut 6 bases from V and 3 bases from J; bases unmatched to any gene: 8. The CDR3 bases are TGCAGCGTAGCACGGGGGACTAGCGTCTACGAGCAGTACTTC. Translating it yields CSVARGTSVYEQYF.

This clone has ten or more counts. The CDR3 coding sequence is TGTGCCAGCTCATCCCCCACTAGCGGGAGAGGGGAGCTGTTTTTT. It encodes CASSSPTSGRGELFF. The gene calls are TRBV18 and TRBJ2-2, with 11 bases that match TRBD2. The germline gives CDR1 KGHSH, CDR2 LQKENI. The CDR3 has 15 amino acids. Losses at the gene ends were 5 bases for V and 8 bases for J; bases not matched to a gene: 7.

The chain combines TRBV18 with TRBJ2-5; D remains ambiguous. Trimming took off 0 bases at V and 3 bases at J, with 8 bases between the two ends. Germline CDR1 KGHSH, CDR2 LQKENI. The CDR3 consists of 14 residues. The chain's CDR3 is CASSPPLTEETQYF. The CDR3 region has the DNA TGTGCCAGCTCACCACCGTTAACTGAAGAGACCCAGTACTTC. The full variable domain, completed using reference TRBV18 and TRBJ2-5, is NAGVMQNPRHLVRRRGQEARLRCSPMKGHSHVYWYRQLPEEGLKFMVYLQKENIIDESGMPKERFSAEFPKEGPSILRIQQVVRGDSAAYFCASSPPLTEETQYFGPGTRLLVL.

This clone was counted between two and nine times. The CDR3 coding sequence is TGTGCCACCGAGAGACGGGGGGCCAACGTCCTGACTTTC. Translated: CATERRGANVLTF. V usage is TRBV15 and J usage is TRBJ2-6; D gene unclear. Germline assignment: CDR1 LNHNV and CDR2 YYDKDF (reference sequence). CDR3 length: 13 residues. The V and J ends lost 8 bases and 4 bases respectively, with 9 bases between them.

CDR3 coding DNA: TGTGCCAGCAGCCATAACTCTGGGGCCAACGTCCTGACTTTC. As protein: CASSHNSGANVLTF. The chain couples TRBV5-8 to TRBJ2-6, with D unclear. The V gene lost 4 bases and the J gene lost 0 bases, with 5 bases spanning the gap. Germline V gene lookup returns CDR1 SGHTS and CDR2 YDEGEE. This CDR3 has 14 amino acids.